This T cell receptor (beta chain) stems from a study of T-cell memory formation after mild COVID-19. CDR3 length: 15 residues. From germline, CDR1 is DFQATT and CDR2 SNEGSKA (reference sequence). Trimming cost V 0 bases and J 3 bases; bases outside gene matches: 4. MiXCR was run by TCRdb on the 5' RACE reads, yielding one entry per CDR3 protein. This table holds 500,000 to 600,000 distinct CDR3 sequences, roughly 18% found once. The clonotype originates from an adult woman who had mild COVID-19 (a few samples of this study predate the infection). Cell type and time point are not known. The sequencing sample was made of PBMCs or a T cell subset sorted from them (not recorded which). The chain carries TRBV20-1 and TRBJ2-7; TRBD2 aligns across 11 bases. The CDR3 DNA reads TGCAGTGCTAGAGATCGGGGGACTAGCGGCTACGAGCAGTACTTC. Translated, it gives CSARDRGTSGYEQYF.